The sequence of this TCR beta chain was determined in a study of beta chain features in type 1 diabetes. Study-level results: In all four CD4+ subsets, TCRB CDR3 length was significantly, moderately reduced in type 1 diabetes.

This clone was observed a few times. What it binds is unknown. Germline-derived CDR1 and CDR2 are GTSNPN and SVGIG (reference sequence). V gave up 7 bases and J gave up 5 bases, with 19 bases separating them. CDR3 length equals 14 residues. Expressed TCRB transcripts were sequenced after all isolated RNA was converted to cDNA. Method: immunoSEQ multiplex PCR; TCRdb's copy keeps in-frame clones and lacks some. In the table there are hundreds of thousands of clones, roughly 15% of which are singletons. Input material: naive CD4+ T cells from blood. The chain employs TRBV30 and TRBJ2-3, with D perhaps TRBD2 (6 bases). This sequence was found in a man aged 18 to 30 with type 1 diabetes. The CDR3 spells CASIFWRGIDTQYF. DNA for the CDR3: TGTGCCTCAATTTTTTGGCGGGGTATAGATACGCAGTATTTT.